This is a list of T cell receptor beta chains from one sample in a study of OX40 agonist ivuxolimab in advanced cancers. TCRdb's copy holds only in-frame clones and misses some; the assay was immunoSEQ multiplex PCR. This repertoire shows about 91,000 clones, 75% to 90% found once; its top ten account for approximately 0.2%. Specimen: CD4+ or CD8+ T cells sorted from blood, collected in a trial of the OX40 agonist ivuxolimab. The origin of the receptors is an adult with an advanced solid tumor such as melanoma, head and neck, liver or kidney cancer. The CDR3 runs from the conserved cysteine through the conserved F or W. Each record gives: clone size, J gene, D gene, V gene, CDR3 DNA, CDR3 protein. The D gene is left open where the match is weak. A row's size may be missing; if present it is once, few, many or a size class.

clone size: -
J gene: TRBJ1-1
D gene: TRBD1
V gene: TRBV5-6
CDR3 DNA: TGTGCCAGCAGCTGGGAGACAGGGTTTAACACTGAAGCTTTCTTT
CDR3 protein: CASSWETGFNTEAFF

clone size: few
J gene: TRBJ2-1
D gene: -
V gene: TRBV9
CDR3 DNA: TGTGCCAGCAGCGTAGACCCGACTGTTTACTCCGGCAATGAGCAGTTCTTC
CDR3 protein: CASSVDPTVYSGNEQFF

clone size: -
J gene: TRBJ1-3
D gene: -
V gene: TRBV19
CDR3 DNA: TGTGCCAGTAGTATGGTTGGAAACACCATATATTTT
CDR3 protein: CASSMVGNTIYF

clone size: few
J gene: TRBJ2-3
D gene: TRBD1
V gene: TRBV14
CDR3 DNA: TGTGCCAGCAGCCGTACAGGGGGAAATACGCAGTATTTT
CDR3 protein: CASSRTGGNTQYF

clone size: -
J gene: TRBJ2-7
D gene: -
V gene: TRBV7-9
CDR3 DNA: TGTGCCAGCAGCCCACCAAACAGTTTCTACGAGCAGTACTTC
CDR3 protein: CASSPPNSFYEQYF

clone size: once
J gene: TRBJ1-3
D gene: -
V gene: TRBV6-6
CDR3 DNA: TGTGCCACCGTCCCCTCTGGAAACACCATATATTTT
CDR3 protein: CATVPSGNTIYF

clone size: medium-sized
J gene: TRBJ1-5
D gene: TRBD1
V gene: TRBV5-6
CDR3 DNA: TGTGCCAGCAGCCGGGGACAGAGGGGAGCCCCTCAGCCCCAGCATTTT
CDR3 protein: CASSRGQRGAPQPQHF

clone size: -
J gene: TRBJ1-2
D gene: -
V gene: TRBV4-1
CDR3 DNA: TGCGCCAGCAGCCTTGCACGACAGAGAGCTAACTATGGCTACACCTTC
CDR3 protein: CASSLARQRANYGYTF

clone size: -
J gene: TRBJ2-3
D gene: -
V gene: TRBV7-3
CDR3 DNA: TGTGCCAGCAGCTTAACTTATTCAGATACGCAGTATTTT
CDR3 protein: CASSLTYSDTQYF

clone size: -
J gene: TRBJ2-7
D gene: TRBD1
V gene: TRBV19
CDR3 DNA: TGTGCCAGTAGTCAACCGGGACAGGGAGGGTACGAGCAGTACTTC
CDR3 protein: CASSQPGQGGYEQYF

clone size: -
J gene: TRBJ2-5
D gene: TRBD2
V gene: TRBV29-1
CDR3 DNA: TGCAGCTTCCGGACTAGCACGGAGACCCAGTACTTC
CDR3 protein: CSFRTSTETQYF

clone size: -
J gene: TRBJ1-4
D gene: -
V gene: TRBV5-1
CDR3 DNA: TGCGCCAGCAGCTTGGCGGGTTTGACTACTGAAAAACTGTTTTTT
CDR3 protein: CASSLAGLTTEKLFF

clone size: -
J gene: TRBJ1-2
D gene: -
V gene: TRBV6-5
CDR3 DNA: TGTGCCAGCAGTTACGTACAGGGTCTCGGTGGCTACACCTTC
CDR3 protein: CASSYVQGLGGYTF

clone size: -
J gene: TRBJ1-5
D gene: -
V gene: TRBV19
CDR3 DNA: TGTGCCAGTAGTATAGCGGGTACCGATCAGCCCCAGCATTTT
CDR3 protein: CASSIAGTDQPQHF

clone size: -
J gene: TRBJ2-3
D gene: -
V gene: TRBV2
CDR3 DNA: TGTGCCACTAAGAATAGAACTAGCACAGATACGCAGTATTTT
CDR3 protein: CATKNRTSTDTQYF

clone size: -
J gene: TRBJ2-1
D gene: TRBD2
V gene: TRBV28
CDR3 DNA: TGTGCCAGCAGTTCCTTTAGCGGGAGGGCCTCCTACAATGAGCAGTTCTTC
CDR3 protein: CASSSFSGRASYNEQFF

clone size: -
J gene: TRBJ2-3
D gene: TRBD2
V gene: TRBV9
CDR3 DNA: TGTGCCAGCAGCTTTAGGACTAGCGTGGATACGCAGTATTTT
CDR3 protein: CASSFRTSVDTQYF

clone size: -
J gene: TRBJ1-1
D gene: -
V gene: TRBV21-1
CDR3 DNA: TGTGCCAGCAGCAAAGGATTTGACAGGGTTGACACTGAAGCTTTCTTT
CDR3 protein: CASSKGFDRVDTEAFF

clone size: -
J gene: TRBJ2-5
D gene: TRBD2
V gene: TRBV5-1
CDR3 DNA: TGCGCCAGCAGCTCGGACCCCGGACTAGCGGGAAGAGAGACCCAGTACTTC
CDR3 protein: CASSSDPGLAGRETQYF

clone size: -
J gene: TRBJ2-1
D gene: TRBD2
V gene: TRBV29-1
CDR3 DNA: TGCAGCGTTTCTAGCGGGAGGGCCAGCTCCTACAATGAGCAGTTCTTC
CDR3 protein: CSVSSGRASSYNEQFF

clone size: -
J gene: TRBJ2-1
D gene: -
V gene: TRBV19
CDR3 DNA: TGTGCCAGTAGTATAGGGCCGGGACGTCAATACAATGAGCAGTTCTTC
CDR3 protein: CASSIGPGRQYNEQFF

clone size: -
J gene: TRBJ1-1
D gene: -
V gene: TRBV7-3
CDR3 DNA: TGTGCCAGCAGCCCCCAGGGACATTTTGACACTGAAGCTTTCTTT
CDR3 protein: CASSPQGHFDTEAFF

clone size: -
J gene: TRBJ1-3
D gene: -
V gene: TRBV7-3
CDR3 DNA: TGTGCCAGCAGCCAAGGACAGCCAGAGGAGGGAAACACCATATATTTT
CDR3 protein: CASSQGQPEEGNTIYF

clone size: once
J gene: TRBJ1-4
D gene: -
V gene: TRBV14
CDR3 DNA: TGTGCCAGCAGCCAAGACGGGACAACTAATGAAAAACTGTTTTTT
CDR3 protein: CASSQDGTTNEKLFF

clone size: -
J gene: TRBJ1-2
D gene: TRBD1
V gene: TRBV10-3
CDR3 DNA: TGTGCCATCACCGGGACAGCTTTTTATGGCTACACCTTC
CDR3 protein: CAITGTAFYGYTF

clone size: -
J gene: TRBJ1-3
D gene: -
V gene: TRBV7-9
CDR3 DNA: TGTGCCAGCAGCTTTCAAGGGCTCTCTGGAAACACCATATATTTT
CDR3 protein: CASSFQGLSGNTIYF

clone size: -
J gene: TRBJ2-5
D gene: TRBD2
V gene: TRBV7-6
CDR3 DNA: TGTGCCAGCAGCTTAGTAGCGGGGTTCCAAGAGACCCAGTACTTC
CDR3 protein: CASSLVAGFQETQYF

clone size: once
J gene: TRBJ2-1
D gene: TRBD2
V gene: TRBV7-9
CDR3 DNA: TGTGCCAGTCGGGGGGGTCTAGCGGGAGTAAATGAGCAGTTCTTC
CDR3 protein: CASRGGLAGVNEQFF

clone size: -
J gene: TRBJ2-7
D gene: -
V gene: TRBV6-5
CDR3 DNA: TGTGCCAGCAGTTACTCGCCAGGCTCCTACGAGCAGTACTTC
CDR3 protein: CASSYSPGSYEQYF

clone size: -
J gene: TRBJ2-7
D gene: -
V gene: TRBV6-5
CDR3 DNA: TGTGCCAGCAGTTACTCGCCTGCCTACGAGCAGTACTTC
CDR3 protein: CASSYSPAYEQYF

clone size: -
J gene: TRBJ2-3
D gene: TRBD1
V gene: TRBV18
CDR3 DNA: TGTGCCAGCTCTCCTGCAGGGGGTACGCAGTATTTT
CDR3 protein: CASSPAGGTQYF

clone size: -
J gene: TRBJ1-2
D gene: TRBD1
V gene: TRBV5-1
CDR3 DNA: TGCGCCAGCACCTCCTCGGGACAGGGAGGCTATGGCTACACCTTC
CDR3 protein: CASTSSGQGGYGYTF

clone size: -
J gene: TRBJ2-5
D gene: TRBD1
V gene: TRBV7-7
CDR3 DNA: TGTGCTAGCAGCTTGGGACAGGGGGCAAGGGGGATGGAGACCCAGTACTTC
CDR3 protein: CASSLGQGARGMETQYF

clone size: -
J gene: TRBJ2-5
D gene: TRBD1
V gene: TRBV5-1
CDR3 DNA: TGCGCCAGCAGCAAGACAGGGGACGAGACCCAGTACTTC
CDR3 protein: CASSKTGDETQYF

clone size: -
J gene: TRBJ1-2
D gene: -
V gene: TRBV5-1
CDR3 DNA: TGCGCCAGCAGCCGGGACGGAGACTATGGCTACACCTTC
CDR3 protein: CASSRDGDYGYTF